Reported below is one TCR beta chain. Its antigen is still unknown. The entry originates in a study of immune evolution from preneoplasia to lung adenocarcinoma. Clones were read by immunoSEQ multiplex PCR, and TCRdb kept only the in-frame ones, dropping some. The profile shows about 2,500 clones, over 75% of them singletons. Patients had resection in Japan or China between the mid-2010s and the late 2010s. Histologic diagnosis was independently verified by two lung pathologists. The V gene's germline CDR1 is SGHRS and CDR2 YFSETQ. The CDR3 runs to 15 residues. The V gene end was trimmed by 5 bases and the J gene end by 0 bases; junction bases not matched to a gene: 4. Study observations and caveats: Normal lung had highest clonality; later lesions appeared denser, more diverse.

Sequenced: FFPE adjacent normal lung tissue. The origin of this receptor is a person aged 65 to 85 with lung adenocarcinoma. The rearrangement joins TRBV5-1 to TRBJ2-3, with 9 bases identical to TRBD2. CDR3 in DNA: TGCGCCAGCAGTTTAGCGGGAGCTAGCACAGATACGCAGTATTTT. Protein product: CASSLAGASTDTQYF.